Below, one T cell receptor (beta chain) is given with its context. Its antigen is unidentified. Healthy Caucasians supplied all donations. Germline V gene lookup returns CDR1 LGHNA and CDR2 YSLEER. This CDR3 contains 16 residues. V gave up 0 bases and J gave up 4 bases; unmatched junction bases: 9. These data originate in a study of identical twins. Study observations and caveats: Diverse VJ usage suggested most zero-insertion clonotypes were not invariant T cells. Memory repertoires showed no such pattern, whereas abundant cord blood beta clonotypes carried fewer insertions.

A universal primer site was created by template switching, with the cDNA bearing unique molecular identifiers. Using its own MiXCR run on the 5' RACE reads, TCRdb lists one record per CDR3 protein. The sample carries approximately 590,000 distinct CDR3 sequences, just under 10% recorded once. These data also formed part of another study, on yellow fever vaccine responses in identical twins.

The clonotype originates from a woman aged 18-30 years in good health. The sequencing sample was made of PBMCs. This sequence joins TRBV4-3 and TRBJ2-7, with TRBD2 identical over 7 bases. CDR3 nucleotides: TGCGCCAGCAGCCAAGATGAGCCTAGCGGATTATACGAGCAGTACTTC. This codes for CASSQDEPSGLYEQYF.